Below are 23 T cell receptor beta chains sequenced from a single sample in a study of T-cell memory formation after mild COVID-19. TCRdb re-called the 5' RACE reads through MiXCR, storing one row per CDR3 protein. The sample comprises about 210,000 distinct CDR3 sequences, around 27% of which are singletons, and about an eighth rests with the top ten. Specimen: PBMCs or a T cell subset sorted from them (not recorded which). The receptors originated from an adult woman who had mild COVID-19 (a few samples of this study predate the infection). Cell type and time point are not known.

The rearrangement joins TRBV20-1 to TRBJ1-2, with no clear D. The CDR3 totals 16 residues. Germline V CDR1 and CDR2: DFQATT, SNEGSKA (reference sequence). Deletions cut 4 bases from V and 7 bases from J, with 25 bases between. The CDR3: CSATYVSATSWGGYTF. The CDR3 DNA reads as TGCAGTGCTACCTACGTATCCGCGACCTCCTGGGGTGGCTACACCTTC.

This clonotype was detected a few times. The chain joins TRBV5-1 to TRBJ1-1; D is ambiguous. V gave up 0 bases and J gave up 7 bases, with 13 bases separating them. The CDR3 is 14 amino acids. Germline lookup yields CDR1 SGHRS and CDR2 YFSETQ. The CDR3 loop reads CASSLESGSGEAFF. CDR3 bases: TGCGCCAGCAGCTTGGAATCGGGTTCGGGTGAAGCTTTCTTT.

The sample holds a few counts of this clonotype. The chain joins TRBV5-1 to TRBJ1-5; D is perhaps TRBD1 (5 bases). Germline V CDR1 and CDR2: SGHRS, YFSETQ. The CDR3 covers 14 residues. V lost 5 bases to trimming and J lost 7 bases, with 16 bases between them. This chain's CDR3 is CASSGAPEGQPQHF. The CDR3 bases are TGCGCCAGCAGTGGGGCCCCGGAGGGACAGCCCCAGCATTTT.

This rearrangement joins TRBV5-1 to TRBJ1-1; D ambiguous. The V end was cut by 4 bases, the J end by 3 bases, with 16 bases between. CDR1 is SGHRS and CDR2 is YFSETQ in the germline V gene. This CDR3 is 15 amino acids long. The CDR3 reads CASSPVGVRDTEAFF. CDR3 in DNA: TGCGCCAGCAGCCCGGTGGGCGTGAGGGACACTGAAGCTTTCTTT.

The chain employs TRBV12-3 or TRBV12-4 and TRBJ2-3, with TRBD2 identical over 10 bases. The length of the CDR3 is 16 residues. With 7 bases clipped from V and 2 bases from J, the junction kept 9 bases outside the gene matches. This CDR3 is CASIPGLAAYTDTQYF. The CDR3 region has the DNA TGTGCCAGCATCCCTGGACTAGCGGCCTACACAGATACGCAGTATTTT.

This chain connects TRBV7-8 to TRBJ1-3; D is ambiguous. V dropped 6 bases and J dropped 1 base, with 10 bases sitting between them. The V gene's germline CDR1 is SGHVS and CDR2 FQNEAQ. This CDR3 has 14 residues. In DNA form, the CDR3 reads TGTGCCAGCAGGGCAAAAGAATCTGGAAACACCATATATTTT. Its protein is CASRAKESGNTIYF.

A few counts support this clonotype. The CDR3 spells CASSQDFGYNEQFF. The CDR3 DNA sequence: TGTGCCAGCAGCCAAGATTTTGGCTACAATGAGCAGTTCTTC. The V and J genes are TRBV4-2 and TRBJ2-1, with D unresolved. There are 14 residues in the CDR3. Germline lookup yields CDR1 LGHNA and CDR2 YNFKEQ. V dropped 0 bases and J dropped 3 bases, with 6 bases sitting between them.

This clonotype was counted between two and nine times. This rearrangement joins TRBV5-6 to TRBJ2-1, with 9 bases lining up with TRBD1. The CDR3 is 17 residues long. Germline V gene lookup returns CDR1 SGHDT and CDR2 YYEEEE. The V segment lost 0 bases and the J segment 5 bases; nucleotides outside the gene matches: 9. CDR3 sequence: CASSLVLLWTGDNEQFF. The CDR3 nucleotides read TGTGCCAGCAGCTTGGTACTTTTGTGGACAGGGGACAATGAGCAGTTCTTC.

This clonotype was seen many times. V gene TRBV27 combines with J gene TRBJ2-1; 10 bases fit TRBD2. V lost 5 bases, J lost 5 bases, and 6 bases stayed unmatched. The CDR3 length is 15 residues. CDR1 MNHEY and CDR2 SMNVEV come from the germline V gene (reference sequence). CDR3 residues: CASSPPLAGHNEQFF. In nucleotides, the CDR3 is TGTGCCAGCAGTCCGCCACTAGCGGGACACAATGAGCAGTTCTTC.

This clonotype has just one count. The rearrangement uses TRBV29-1 and TRBJ2-3; D not certain. This CDR3 contains 14 residues. Germline CDR1 and CDR2: SQVTM and ANQGSEA. V dropped 3 bases and J dropped 7 bases, with 17 bases sitting between them. CDR3 sequence (DNA): TGCAGCGTTGAGAGCTTCGTCCGGCCCTATACGCAGTATTTT. Its protein is CSVESFVRPYTQYF.

The chain carries TRBV19 and TRBJ2-2; TRBD2 agrees at 10 bases. With 3 bases clipped from V and 3 bases from J, the junction kept 4 bases outside the gene matches. Germline V gene sequence: CDR1 LNHDA, CDR2 SQIVND (reference sequence). CDR3 length equals 16 residues. The CDR3 DNA sequence: TGTGCCAGTAGTATCGGCCTAGCGGGAGACACCGGGGAGCTGTTTTTT. Protein sequence: CASSIGLAGDTGELFF. The variable domain in full, with the rest retrieved from reference TRBV19 and TRBJ2-2, is DGGITQSPKYLFRKEGQNVTLSCEQNLNHDAMYWYRQDPGQGLRLIYYSQIVNDFQKGDIAEGYSVSREKKESFPLTVTSAQKNPTAFYLCASSIGLAGDTGELFFGEGSRLTVL.

This clonotype was seen a handful of times. The chain links TRBV4-3 to TRBJ2-7; TRBD2 aligns across 9 bases. The CDR3 has 17 residues. V lost 1 base and J lost 5; bases outside the gene matches: 12. From germline, CDR1 is LGHNA and CDR2 YSLEER. CDR3 DNA sequence: TGCGCCAGCAGCCAAGGGTTCGCGGGAGGGCCTCTAGACGAGCAGTACTTC. This encodes CASSQGFAGGPLDEQYF.

V usage is TRBV28 and J usage is TRBJ2-3; D possibly uses TRBD1 or TRBD2 (5 bases each). Trimming removed 3 bases from V and 2 bases from J, with 9 bases in between. The CDR3 has 14 amino acids. CDR1 and CDR2 (germline): MDHEN, SYDVKM. This CDR3 reads CASSLGVPTDTQYF. CDR3 DNA sequence: TGTGCCAGCAGTTTGGGGGTTCCCACAGATACGCAGTATTTT.

This clonotype appeared a few times. J is TRBJ2-3 and V is TRBV9, with a tentative D call TRBD1 (7 bases). The CDR3 has 16 amino acids. V was pared by 3 bases and J by 4 bases, with 18 bases between. Germline V lookup: CDR1 SGDLS, CDR2 YYNGEE. CDR3: CASSEEGARSADTQYF. The CDR3 DNA follows: TGTGCCAGCAGCGAGGAGGGGGCTAGGTCCGCAGATACGCAGTATTTT.

This chain connects TRBV29-1 to TRBJ1-1; no definite D call. The germline CDR1 and CDR2 sequences are SQVTM and ANQGSEA. The CDR3 runs to 13 residues. V shed 7 bases and J shed 3 bases, with 15 bases lying between them. The chain's CDR3 is CSASSGWDTEAFF. The CDR3 nucleotides read TGCAGCGCCTCGTCGGGTTGGGACACTGAAGCTTTCTTT.

This clonotype turned up a few times. CDR3 loop: CASGLQAGSYNEQFF. The DNA of the CDR3 is TGTGCCAGCGGTTTGCAGGCCGGTTCCTACAATGAGCAGTTCTTC. The chain uses TRBV7-9 and TRBJ2-1; D unclear. The CDR3 consists of 15 residues. Trimming removed 8 bases from V and 1 base from J, with 15 bases in between. Germline CDR1 reads SEHNR; CDR2 reads FQNEAQ (reference sequence).

This clonotype has only a few counts. J is TRBJ2-7 and V is TRBV11-3, with TRBD2 matching 10 bases. V dropped 4 bases and J dropped 6; count of bases not matched to a gene: 6. The CDR3 loop spans 14 amino acids. Germline V gene data show CDR1 as SGHNT and CDR2 as YENEEA. The CDR3 region has the DNA TGTGCCAGCAGCTCTGGACTAGCGGTAGCCGAGCAGTACTTC. The encoded protein is CASSSGLAVAEQYF.

This chain connects TRBV6-2 or TRBV6-3 to TRBJ2-2; 8 bases are a match to TRBD2. Germline V gene sequence: CDR1 MNHEY, CDR2 SVGEGT. Germline trimming cut 6 bases from V and 3 bases from J; bases unmatched to any gene: 6. The CDR3 is made up of 15 amino acids. CDR3 DNA sequence: TGTGCCAGCAGCCGACGGACTAGCCACACCGGGGAGCTGTTTTTT. Protein product: CASSRRTSHTGELFF.

This clonotype occurred a few times. The chain joins TRBV6-6 to TRBJ2-6; 11 nucleotides agree with TRBD2. Trimming cost V 6 bases and J 0 bases; bases outside gene matches: 4. CDR1 is MNHNY and CDR2 is SVGAGI in the germline V gene (reference sequence). CDR3 length: 17 amino acids. For the CDR3, the DNA is TGTGCCAGCAGCTCGACTAGCGGGGTCTCTGGGGCCAACGTCCTGACTTTC. Translating gives CASSSTSGVSGANVLTF.

This clonotype has just a few counts. The rearrangement joins TRBV5-6 to TRBJ1-2; unclear D gene. This CDR3 is 13 amino acids long. Looked up from germline, CDR1 is SGHDT and CDR2 is YYEEEE. V gave up 0 bases and J gave up 7 bases, with 10 bases separating them. CDR3 residues: CASSLGGFGGYTF. Written as DNA, the CDR3 is TGTGCCAGCAGCTTGGGAGGATTCGGTGGCTACACCTTC.

This clonotype has a handful of counts. The genes are TRBV28 and TRBJ2-7, with 10 bases matching TRBD1. This CDR3 comprises 15 residues. Germline V gene lookup returns CDR1 MDHEN and CDR2 SYDVKM. V trimming: 5 bases; J trimming: 2 bases; junction bases outside the gene matches: 6. The CDR3: CASSRPGTGAYEQYF. In DNA, the CDR3 is TGTGCCAGCAGTAGACCCGGGACAGGGGCCTACGAGCAGTACTTC.

This clonotype occurred a few times. The genes are TRBV11-2 and TRBJ2-7; D tentatively fits TRBD1 or TRBD2 (5 bases each). The V and J ends lost 4 bases and 0 bases respectively, with 13 bases between them. Germline CDR1 reads SGHAT; CDR2 reads FQNNGV. The CDR3 loop spans 15 amino acids. CDR3 region: CASSSGTENSYEQYF. CDR3 sequence (DNA): TGTGCCAGCAGCTCAGGGACCGAGAACTCCTACGAGCAGTACTTC. Drawing the rest from reference TRBV11-2 and TRBJ2-7, the complete variable domain is EAGVAQSPRYKIIEKRQSVAFWCNPISGHATLYWYQQILGQGPKLLIQFQNNGVVDDSQLPKDRFSAERLKGVDSTLKIQPAKLEDSAVYLCASSSGTENSYEQYFGPGTRLTVT.

Only a few counts were recorded for this clonotype. This chain joins TRBV5-1 and TRBJ2-3; no clear D. The CDR3 is made up of 14 amino acids. With 0 bases removed from V and 0 bases from J, the gap between germline ends came to 5 bases. CDR1 SGHRS and CDR2 YFSETQ come from the germline V gene. The CDR3 nucleotides read TGCGCCAGCAGCTTGGGCGATAGCACAGATACGCAGTATTTT. It encodes CASSLGDSTDTQYF. Based on the CDR3 plus reference TRBV5-1 and TRBJ2-3, the full variable domain is KAGVTQTPRYLIKTRGQQVTLSCSPISGHRSVSWYQQTPGQGLQFLFEYFSETQRNKGNFPGRFSGRQFSNSRSEMNVSTLELGDSALYLCASSLGDSTDTQYFGPGTRLTVL.